A single sample gave rise to the 25 T cell receptor beta chains below, sequenced in a study of blood T cell repertoires in COVID-19. Sequenced by immunoSEQ multiplex PCR; TCRdb stores in-frame clones only, minus some. This table has tens of thousands of clones, approximately 81% appearing once. Sequencing was carried out using peripheral blood. The source of these receptors is a woman aged 70 to 79 with acute or convalescent COVID-19.

V usage is TRBV6-5 and J usage is TRBJ1-3, with D tentatively TRBD1 (5 bases). V was pared by 6 bases and J by 0 bases, with 9 bases between. The CDR3 runs 14 residues. The germline V gene has CDR1 MNHEY and CDR2 SVGAGI. CDR3 protein: CASRQGFSGNTIYF. The DNA of the CDR3 is TGTGCCAGCAGGCAGGGCTTCTCTGGAAACACCATATATTTT.

The V gene is TRBV10-3, the J gene TRBJ2-7; tentatively, D is TRBD2 (7 bases). The CDR3 is 13 amino acids. V was trimmed by 8 bases and J by 3 bases, leaving 14 bases between them. CDR1 is ENHRY and CDR2 is SYGVKD in the germline V gene. The CDR3, as DNA: TGTGCCATCGCCGGGGGGCTCTACTACGAGCAGTACGTC. It translates to CAIAGGLYYEQYV.

This rearrangement joins TRBV14 to TRBJ1-1; D not certain. This CDR3 is 13 amino acids long. Germline V CDR1 and CDR2: SGHDN, FVKESK. Between the trimmed V and J ends, which lost 4 bases and 0 bases, there was a span of 6 bases. This CDR3 is CASSPGLNTEAFF. The CDR3 coding sequence is TGTGCCAGCAGCCCCGGGTTGAACACTGAAGCTTTCTTT.

The genes are TRBV11-3 and TRBJ1-3; tentatively, D is TRBD1 (6 bases). Germline V gene data show CDR1 as SGHNT and CDR2 as YENEEA. V lost 1 base and J 0 bases, leaving 10 bases between the germline ends. This CDR3 contains 16 residues. For the CDR3, the DNA is TGTGCCAGCAGCTTAGCCGGGGACACCTCTGGAAACACCATATATTTT. Translating it yields CASSLAGDTSGNTIYF.

This clone was seen a single time. The V gene is TRBV30, the J gene TRBJ2-7, with TRBD2 matching over 7 bases. The V and J ends lost 0 bases and 9 bases, in that order; junction bases with no gene match: 8. The CDR3 loop spans 13 amino acids. Germline V gene lookup returns CDR1 GTSNPN and CDR2 SVGIG (reference sequence). The CDR3 reads CAWSVRGGGVQYV. The CDR3 DNA follows: TGTGCCTGGAGTGTACGCGGGGGAGGCGTGCAGTACGTC.

V usage is TRBV11-3 and J usage is TRBJ2-5, with 7 bases fitting TRBD2. Unmatched junction bases numbered 4, after V lost 5 bases and J lost 4 bases. This CDR3 comprises 13 residues. Germline loops: CDR1 SGHNT, CDR2 YENEEA. The CDR3 is CASSGGGRETQYF. CDR3 DNA sequence: TGTGCCAGCAGCGGCGGGGGTCGAGAGACCCAGTACTTC.

The chain recombines TRBV5-5 with TRBJ2-7; unclear D gene. CDR1 is SGHKS, CDR2 YYEKEE, per germline (reference sequence). Trimming shortened V by 2 bases and J by 7 bases, and 16 bases separated the two germline ends. This CDR3 contains 14 residues. The CDR3 DNA follows: TGTGCCAGCAGCTTCGGTCCCGTAATGAGGGAGCAGTACGTC. It is translated as CASSFGPVMREQYV.

The J gene is TRBJ1-5, the V gene TRBV19, with D tentatively TRBD1 (5 bases). The V end lost 11 bases, the J end lost 4 bases, and 21 bases lay between the germline ends. CDR1 and CDR2 (germline): LNHDA, SQIVND (reference sequence). CDR3 length: 15 amino acids. Here the CDR3 DNA reads TGTGCCTCCGGCCGTGAGTCCCCAGGGAATCAGCCCCAGCATTTT. Protein: CASGRESPGNQPQHF.

The J gene is TRBJ1-3, the V gene TRBV19, with TRBD1 matching 8 bases. The ends lost 5 bases at V and 1 base at J; junction bases unmatched: 10. Germline CDR1 is LNHDA and CDR2 is SQIVND (reference sequence). There are 17 residues in the CDR3. CDR3 sequence: CASSSGQGASSGNTIYF. CDR3 sequence (DNA): TGTGCCAGTAGTTCCGGTCAGGGGGCAAGTTCTGGAAACACCATATATTTT.

The chain recombines TRBV20-1 with TRBJ2-5, with 16 bases identical to TRBD2. The junction had 5 bases not matched to a gene; V was cut back by 3 bases and J by 1 base. The germline V gene has CDR1 DFQATT and CDR2 SNEGSKA (reference sequence). This CDR3 comprises 17 residues. In DNA form, the CDR3 reads TGCAGTGCTAGTCAGGGACTAGCGGGAGGGAGCCAAGAGACCCAGTACTTC. Its translation: CSASQGLAGGSQETQYF.

The V gene is TRBV3-1 (or the pseudogene TRBV3-2), the J gene TRBJ1-2; the match to TRBD1 covers 10 bases. The V gene end was trimmed by 1 base and the J gene end by 5 bases; junction bases not matched to a gene: 7. Germline V CDR1 and CDR2: LGHDT, YNNKEL (reference sequence). The length of the CDR3 is 16 residues. This CDR3 is CASSQGYGTGDYGYTF. The CDR3 nucleotides are TGTGCCAGCAGCCAAGGTTACGGGACAGGGGATTATGGCTACACCTTC.

The gene calls are TRBV4-3 and TRBJ2-1; TRBD2 aligns across 12 bases. Germline V lookup: CDR1 LGHNA, CDR2 YSLEER. V was clipped by 4 bases and J by 7 bases; unmatched bases: 11. The CDR3 spans 17 residues. CDR3: CASSPQPGLAGLNEQFF. The CDR3, as DNA: TGCGCCAGCAGCCCCCAACCGGGACTAGCGGGTTTAAATGAGCAGTTCTTC.

The genes are TRBV3-1 (or the pseudogene TRBV3-2) and TRBJ1-5; D is ambiguous. The CDR3 has 13 amino acids. Germline-derived CDR1 and CDR2 are LGHDT and YNNKEL (reference sequence). Between the trimmed V and J ends, which lost 2 bases and 5 bases, there was a span of 7 bases. The CDR3: CASSQRGYQPQHF. CDR3 nucleotide sequence: TGTGCCAGCAGCCAAAGAGGGTATCAGCCCCAGCATTTT.

This chain's CDR3 is CASSHPVDLGSPRSCEQYV. CDR3 coding DNA: TGCGCCAGCAGCCACCCCGTGGATTTGGGTAGCCCTCGTAGTTGCGAGCAGTACGTC. The rearrangement joins TRBV4-3 to TRBJ2-7; D is uncertain. There are 19 residues in the CDR3. Trimming pared 3 bases from V and 6 bases from J, leaving 30 bases between. Germline lookup yields CDR1 LGHNA and CDR2 YSLEER.

The chain has TRBV9 and TRBJ1-1; the D gene is possibly TRBD1 (5 bases). The germline CDR1 and CDR2 sequences are SGDLS and YYNGEE. V shed 0 bases and J shed 2 bases, with 14 bases lying between them. The CDR3 is made up of 16 amino acids. This CDR3 reads CASSVAPGRLNTEAFF. The DNA for the CDR3 is TGTGCCAGCAGCGTAGCCCCAGGGAGGTTAAACACTGAAGCTTTCTTT.

The chain is built from TRBV9 and TRBJ2-3; 11 positions match TRBD2. This CDR3 comprises 17 residues. From germline, CDR1 is SGDLS and CDR2 YYNGEE. The trim removed 0 bases at V and 3 bases at J, leaving 6 bases unmatched. The CDR3 sequence is CASSVGIAGGPTDTQYF. The CDR3 bases are TGTGCCAGCAGCGTAGGAATAGCGGGAGGGCCTACAGATACGCAGTATTTT.

The rearrangement joins TRBV2 to TRBJ2-3; possible D gene TRBD2, 6 bases. V was cut by 7 bases and J by 5 bases, with 16 bases left in between. The CDR3 has 14 residues. Germline lookup yields CDR1 SNHLY and CDR2 FYNNEI. CDR3 region: CASNIAGKVDTQYF. The DNA of the CDR3 is TGTGCCAGCAACATTGCGGGGAAGGTAGATACGCAGTATTTT.

This CDR3 is CASSLRTGVREKLFF. The CDR3 bases are TGTGCCAGCAGTTTGCGGACAGGGGTGCGGGAAAAACTGTTTTTT. V and J are TRBV28 and TRBJ1-4, with TRBD1 matching over 9 bases. In germline, CDR1 is MDHEN, CDR2 SYDVKM. The CDR3 contains 15 residues. V dropped 3 bases and J dropped 8; count of bases not matched to a gene: 7.

This clone was seen only once. The J gene is TRBJ2-1, the V gene TRBV11-3, with D perhaps matching TRBD1 (6 bases). The CDR3 has 13 residues. Germline assignment: CDR1 SGHNT and CDR2 YENEEA. V dropped 5 bases and J dropped 4 bases, with 9 bases sitting between them. Here the CDR3 DNA reads TGTGCCAGCAGCCAGGGGACATACAATGAGCAGTTCTTC. It specifies CASSQGTYNEQFF.

This clone was picked up a small number of times. The chain has TRBV4-3 and TRBJ2-1; 7 positions agree with TRBD2. Germline V CDR1 and CDR2: LGHNA, YSLEER. V lost 4 bases and J lost 1; bases outside the gene matches: 4. The CDR3 loop spans 15 amino acids. The CDR3 here is CASSPLGGSYNEQFF. CDR3 in DNA: TGCGCCAGCAGCCCCCTCGGGGGGTCCTACAATGAGCAGTTCTTC.

This sequence joins TRBV19 and TRBJ2-2, with D possibly being TRBD1 (6 bases). The CDR3 sequence is 13 residues long. Between the trimmed V and J ends, which lost 2 bases and 7 bases, there was a span of 8 bases. CDR1 and CDR2 (germline): LNHDA, SQIVND (reference sequence). The CDR3 region is CASSIQGHGELFF. The CDR3 bases are TGTGCCAGTAGTATACAGGGGCACGGGGAGCTGTTTTTT.

This chain connects TRBV14 to TRBJ1-6, with 8 bases aligning to TRBD1. V lost 4 bases and J lost 8; bases outside the gene matches: 10. CDR1 and CDR2 (germline): SGHDN, FVKESK. This CDR3 contains 16 residues. CDR3 region: CASSLDRGRVHSPLHF. CDR3 sequence (DNA): TGTGCCAGCAGCCTCGACAGGGGACGGGTCCATTCACCCCTCCACTTT.

The chain joins TRBV6-4 to TRBJ2-1; a possible D gene is TRBD2 (5 bases). CDR3 size: 13 residues. Germline assignment: CDR1 MRHNA and CDR2 SNTAGT. The ends were cut back, 5 bases at V and 4 bases at J, with 9 bases in the middle. In DNA form, the CDR3 reads TGTGCCAGCAGTCCAGGCGGGTACAATGAGCAGTTCTTC. It translates to CASSPGGYNEQFF.

This clone was counted between two and nine times. The V gene is TRBV25-1, the J gene TRBJ1-2; no definite D call. CDR3 length: 12 residues. The germline gives CDR1 MGHDK, CDR2 SYGVNS. V dropped 7 bases and J dropped 4 bases, with 10 bases sitting between them. CDR3 protein: CASKVAGYGYTF. The CDR3 region has the DNA TGTGCCAGCAAAGTGGCAGGCTATGGCTACACCTTC.

This chain connects TRBV19 to TRBJ1-2; TRBD1 agrees at 8 bases. The CDR3 runs 13 residues. From germline, CDR1 is LNHDA and CDR2 SQIVND (reference sequence). Trimming removed 6 bases from V and 4 bases from J; junction bases left unmatched: 4. In DNA form, the CDR3 reads TGTGCCAGTAGCATGGACAGGGTCTATGGCTACACCTTC. This codes for CASSMDRVYGYTF.